This is a list of T cell receptor beta chains from one sample in a study of blood T cell repertoires in COVID-19. The protocol was immunoSEQ multiplex PCR, while the TCRdb copy is restricted to in-frame clones and leaves out a portion. The sample holds about 380,000 clones, roughly 85% seen once. Material: peripheral blood. These receptor sequences come from a woman younger than 30 with acute or convalescent COVID-19. Both conserved end residues are trimmed from each CDR3. Size is omitted from some rows. Given values are once, few, many or a class for expanded clones.

v_gene: TRBV25-1; abundance: NA; j_gene: TRBJ1-2; CDR3aa: ASTYGSGGHGYT
v_gene: TRBV12-5; abundance: once; j_gene: TRBJ2-1; CDR3aa: ASYTDGGSNEQF
v_gene: TRBV4-1; abundance: once; j_gene: TRBJ2-2; CDR3aa: ASSLRTGENGELF
v_gene: TRBV28; abundance: once; j_gene: TRBJ2-7; CDR3aa: ASSSGTVSYEQY
v_gene: TRBV4-2; abundance: NA; j_gene: TRBJ1-4; CDR3aa: ASSQGRGNEKLF
v_gene: TRBV7-9; abundance: NA; j_gene: TRBJ1-3; CDR3aa: ASSLALGRGSGNTIY
v_gene: TRBV2; abundance: NA; j_gene: TRBJ2-1; CDR3aa: ASSRDRSSYNEQF
v_gene: TRBV7-3; abundance: NA; j_gene: TRBJ2-1; CDR3aa: ASSSSRVAGADEQF
v_gene: TRBV11-2; abundance: NA; j_gene: TRBJ2-7; CDR3aa: ASSAGRVDPYEQY
v_gene: TRBV7-8; abundance: NA; j_gene: TRBJ1-1; CDR3aa: ASSLTYEAF
v_gene: TRBV21-1; abundance: NA; j_gene: TRBJ2-1; CDR3aa: ASSRPDRRSYNEQF
v_gene: TRBV7-8; abundance: NA; j_gene: TRBJ1-6; CDR3aa: ASSLERQGANSPLH
v_gene: TRBV30; abundance: once; j_gene: TRBJ1-2; CDR3aa: AWTQQVRYGYT
v_gene: TRBV6-1; abundance: NA; j_gene: TRBJ1-2; CDR3aa: ASSEAGYYGYT
v_gene: TRBV7-2; abundance: NA; j_gene: TRBJ1-2; CDR3aa: ASSLEARGRSYGYT
v_gene: TRBV9; abundance: NA; j_gene: TRBJ2-7; CDR3aa: ASSEAGTPGYEQY
v_gene: TRBV5-4; abundance: once; j_gene: TRBJ2-1; CDR3aa: ASSLPLAESSYNEQF
v_gene: TRBV30; abundance: NA; j_gene: TRBJ1-5; CDR3aa: AWSAGDRSNQPQH
v_gene: TRBV20-1; abundance: NA; j_gene: TRBJ1-1; CDR3aa: SASLGLHAGTEAF
v_gene: TRBV5-8; abundance: NA; j_gene: TRBJ2-1; CDR3aa: ASSFLGDNEQF
v_gene: TRBV19; abundance: NA; j_gene: TRBJ2-5; CDR3aa: ASSIRVRGETQY
v_gene: TRBV19; abundance: few; j_gene: TRBJ2-2; CDR3aa: ASSIVGQGTGELF
v_gene: TRBV5-6; abundance: NA; j_gene: TRBJ1-2; CDR3aa: ASSLRGQGNMGGYT
v_gene: TRBV6-5; abundance: NA; j_gene: TRBJ1-1; CDR3aa: ASMGTGREAF
v_gene: TRBV9; abundance: NA; j_gene: TRBJ1-1; CDR3aa: ASSVSSNTEAF
v_gene: TRBV7-3; abundance: NA; j_gene: TRBJ2-7; CDR3aa: ASSSRQGGKDEQY
v_gene: TRBV6-2/TRBV6-3; abundance: NA; j_gene: TRBJ2-7; CDR3aa: ASSDRTSGAYYEQY
v_gene: TRBV3-1/TRBV3-2; abundance: NA; j_gene: TRBJ1-2; CDR3aa: ASSPNQGASGYT
v_gene: TRBV11-2; abundance: NA; j_gene: TRBJ2-2; CDR3aa: ASLPIGGAANTGELF
v_gene: TRBV7-2; abundance: NA; j_gene: TRBJ1-4; CDR3aa: ASSLERQSEKLF
v_gene: TRBV11-2; abundance: few; j_gene: TRBJ1-2; CDR3aa: ASSLSQNYGYT
v_gene: TRBV11-1; abundance: NA; j_gene: TRBJ2-2; CDR3aa: ASSYRGRNTGELF
v_gene: TRBV5-1; abundance: NA; j_gene: TRBJ2-1; CDR3aa: ASSLRQEGAQF
v_gene: TRBV7-9; abundance: NA; j_gene: TRBJ1-1; CDR3aa: ASSQRDSSNTEAF
v_gene: TRBV9; abundance: NA; j_gene: TRBJ2-5; CDR3aa: ASSAIQPKETQY
v_gene: TRBV9; abundance: NA; j_gene: TRBJ2-7; CDR3aa: ASALTSGYEQY
v_gene: TRBV5-1; abundance: few; j_gene: TRBJ1-6; CDR3aa: ASSSEGNASPLH
v_gene: TRBV30; abundance: few; j_gene: TRBJ1-1; CDR3aa: AWSKQGAPWMNTEAF
v_gene: TRBV9; abundance: once; j_gene: TRBJ2-3; CDR3aa: ASSVLVGTDTQY
v_gene: TRBV19; abundance: NA; j_gene: TRBJ2-1; CDR3aa: ASSGDKNPYNEQF
v_gene: TRBV6-5; abundance: NA; j_gene: TRBJ1-1; CDR3aa: ASSPGGATTEAF